The 26 T cell receptor beta chains listed next were all sequenced from one sample in a study of OX40 agonist ivuxolimab in advanced cancers. Clones were read by immunoSEQ multiplex PCR, and TCRdb kept only the in-frame ones, dropping some. Of around 70,000 clones in the sample, around 90% were seen once. The material was CD4+ or CD8+ T cells sorted from blood, obtained in a trial of the OX40 agonist ivuxolimab. These TCRs come from an adult with an advanced solid tumor such as melanoma, head and neck, liver or kidney cancer.

This clone showed up just a few times. The gene calls are TRBV19 and TRBJ1-1; D gene unclear. V lost 10 bases and J 7 bases, leaving 13 bases between the germline ends. From germline, CDR1 is LNHDA and CDR2 SQIVND (reference sequence). The CDR3 spans 11 residues. As DNA, the CDR3 is TGTGCCACCGGTCCCTCCATTGAAGCTTTCTTT. Its translation: CATGPSIEAFF.

This chain links TRBV6-5 with TRBJ1-5; D not resolved. CDR3 size: 15 residues. Per the germline V gene, CDR1 is MNHEY and CDR2 is SVGAGI. Trimming took off 6 bases at V and 2 bases at J, with 14 bases between the two ends. CDR3 nucleotide sequence: TGTGCCAGCAGCCCTTACCCCGGAGGCAATCAGCCCCAGCATTTT. Amino acids: CASSPYPGGNQPQHF.

The count of this clone is one. This chain uses TRBV13 with TRBJ2-1, with D possibly being TRBD2 (6 bases). The germline V and J ends were trimmed by 7 bases and 10 bases, with 20 bases remaining between them. CDR3 length equals 14 residues. Germline CDR1 PRHDT, CDR2 FYEKMQ (reference sequence). The CDR3 sequence is CASTKTSFSGEQFF. The CDR3, as DNA: TGTGCCAGCACCAAAACTAGCTTTTCAGGGGAGCAGTTCTTC.

V and J are TRBV29-1 and TRBJ2-1; perhaps TRBD1 as D (6 bases). CDR3 length equals 14 residues. Germline CDR1 and CDR2: SQVTM and ANQGSEA. Between the trimmed V and J ends, which lost 7 bases and 3 bases, there was a span of 16 bases. The CDR3 DNA is TGCAGCGCTTACGGACAGAGAATCTACAATGAGCAGTTCTTC. It specifies CSAYGQRIYNEQFF.

V is TRBV6-1 and J is TRBJ2-7, with D perhaps matching TRBD1 (5 bases). The V gene's germline CDR1 is MNHNS and CDR2 SASEGT. V dropped 7 bases and J dropped 6 bases, with 10 bases sitting between them. The CDR3 consists of 11 residues. The CDR3 loop reads CASIDRREQYF. For the CDR3, the DNA is TGTGCCAGCATTGACAGACGCGAGCAGTACTTC.

This clone was observed once. The chain combines TRBV27 with TRBJ2-1, with D perhaps matching TRBD2 (6 bases). V was trimmed by 5 bases and J by 2 bases, leaving 13 bases between them. The CDR3 is made up of 15 amino acids. CDR1 and CDR2 (germline): MNHEY, SMNVEV (reference sequence). The CDR3 sequence: CASSPSGTAYNEQFF. The DNA of the CDR3 is TGTGCCAGCAGTCCCTCTGGGACTGCCTACAATGAGCAGTTCTTC.

The rearrangement uses TRBV19 and TRBJ2-3; 8 bases line up with TRBD2. Germline V gene lookup returns CDR1 LNHDA and CDR2 SQIVND (reference sequence). This CDR3 is 15 amino acids long. The ends lost 7 bases at V and 7 bases at J; junction bases unmatched: 13. CDR3: CASTLGLGLANTQYF. For the CDR3, the DNA is TGTGCCAGTACCCTGGGACTAGGGCTTGCTAATACGCAGTATTTT.

The chain is built from TRBV9 and TRBJ1-1; D not resolved. CDR1 is SGDLS, CDR2 YYNGEE, per germline. The V end was cut by 3 bases, the J end by 1 base, with 10 bases between. The CDR3 length is 14 residues. Written as DNA, the CDR3 is TGTGCCAGCAGCGCAGACACTCCGAACACTGAAGCTTTCTTT. This translates into CASSADTPNTEAFF.

V is TRBV10-3 and J is TRBJ2-1; D possibly matches TRBD1 or TRBD2 (5 bases each). The V gene lost 4 bases and the J gene lost 10 bases, with 11 bases spanning the gap. From germline, CDR1 is ENHRY and CDR2 SYGVKD. This CDR3 comprises 12 residues. In nucleotides, the CDR3 is TGTGCCATCAGTGGGGGGACGCTCGAGCAGTTCTTC. Its translation: CAISGGTLEQFF.

The chain couples TRBV7-6 to TRBJ2-5; the D gene could be TRBD1 or TRBD2 (5 bases each). The CDR3 is 15 amino acids. V gave up 5 bases and J gave up 3 bases, with 16 bases separating them. Per germline, CDR1 SGHVS and CDR2 FNYEAQ. The DNA for the CDR3 is TGTGCCAGCAGCGTACTTCTCCAGGGAGAAGAGACCCAGTACTTC. As protein: CASSVLLQGEETQYF.

V usage is TRBV7-2 and J usage is TRBJ1-2; 7 nucleotides agree with TRBD1. The CDR3 spans 16 residues. Germline V gene sequence: CDR1 SGHTA, CDR2 FQGNSA. The V gene end was trimmed by 3 bases and the J gene end by 5 bases; junction bases not matched to a gene: 12. The CDR3 loop reads CASSLTQGGFPYGYTF. CDR3 nucleotide sequence: TGTGCCAGCAGCTTGACCCAGGGGGGATTCCCTTATGGCTACACCTTC.

The chain carries TRBV15 and TRBJ2-3; D call uncertain. Germline CDR1 reads LNHNV; CDR2 reads YYDKDF (reference sequence). V lost 4 bases to trimming and J lost 3 bases, with 17 bases between them. The CDR3 spans 16 residues. The CDR3, as DNA: TGTGCCACCAGCAAAGTACGTGGAACCTTGACAGATACGCAGTATTTT. Translation gives CATSKVRGTLTDTQYF.

The J gene is TRBJ2-5, the V gene TRBV2, with D tentatively TRBD2 (5 bases). Looked up from germline, CDR1 is SNHLY and CDR2 is FYNNEI. The V end was cut by 6 bases, the J end by 5 bases, with 13 bases between. The CDR3 sequence is 13 residues long. CDR3 amino acids: CASSASTWETQYF. The CDR3 DNA is TGTGCCAGCAGCGCTAGCACCTGGGAGACCCAGTACTTC.

The rearrangement links TRBV6-6 to TRBJ2-3; D not resolved. CDR1 is MNHNY, CDR2 SVGAGI, per germline (reference sequence). This CDR3 contains 12 residues. V shed 5 bases and J shed 6 bases, with 9 bases lying between them. The CDR3 bases are TGTGCCAGCAGTCCTTTTAAGGATACGCAGTATTTT. Translating it yields CASSPFKDTQYF.

The V gene is TRBV12-5, the J gene TRBJ2-4; tentatively, D is TRBD1 (7 bases). The V end lost 2 bases, the J end lost 0 bases, and 11 bases lay between the germline ends. CDR3 length: 16 amino acids. Germline CDR1 LGHNT, CDR2 FRNRAP. CDR3 sequence: CASGLFQGGAKNIQYF. As DNA, the CDR3 is TGTGCTAGTGGTTTGTTCCAGGGGGGAGCCAAAAACATTCAGTACTTC.

The rearrangement links TRBV9 to TRBJ1-2; 8 nucleotides align to TRBD1. Germline assignment: CDR1 SGDLS and CDR2 YYNGEE. After removal of 3 bases from V and 4 bases from J, the junction contained 5 bases not matched to a gene. The CDR3 covers 14 residues. The chain's CDR3 is CASSASGGLYGYTF. CDR3 nucleotide sequence: TGTGCCAGCAGCGCCTCAGGGGGCCTCTATGGCTACACCTTC.

The chain is built from TRBV27 and TRBJ2-5; 8 bases are a match to TRBD1. The end of the DNA fits TRBJ2-7 better, so the J call may be wrong. Germline CDR1 is MNHEY and CDR2 is SMNVEV (reference sequence). The CDR3 is 14 residues long. The CDR3 bases are TGTGCCAGCAGTACCTTCGGGACAGGCTACGAGCAGTACTTC. Translation: CASSTFGTGYEQYF.

This clone was counted between two and nine times. The chain combines TRBV6-5 with TRBJ1-5; weak D call: TRBD1 (6 bases). CDR1 MNHEY and CDR2 SVGAGI come from the germline V gene. The ends were cut back, 7 bases at V and 4 bases at J, with 11 bases in the middle. The CDR3 totals 13 residues. CDR3: CASTSTGNQPQHF. The DNA for the CDR3 is TGTGCCAGCACCTCAACAGGGAATCAGCCCCAGCATTTT.

The gene calls are TRBV4-3 and TRBJ2-5; unclear D gene. CDR1 and CDR2 from the germline V gene are LGHNA and YSLEER. The CDR3 has 15 amino acids. Trimming left V 0 bases short and J 4 bases short, with 12 bases between. The CDR3 is CASSQDWAIGETQYF. CDR3 sequence (DNA): TGCGCCAGCAGCCAAGATTGGGCCATCGGAGAGACCCAGTACTTC.

The genes are TRBV4-3 and TRBJ1-4; D remains ambiguous. The CDR3 loop spans 16 amino acids. The ends were cut back, 1 base at V and 5 bases at J, with 14 bases in the middle. Germline CDR1 is LGHNA and CDR2 is YSLEER. This chain's CDR3 is CASSQGRLAQNEKLFF. DNA of the CDR3: TGCGCCAGCAGCCAAGGTCGACTCGCCCAAAATGAAAAACTGTTTTTT.

The chain recombines TRBV27 with TRBJ2-3, with D tentatively TRBD2 (6 bases). The CDR3 runs to 14 residues. Trimming took 4 bases from V and 5 from J, leaving 13 bases between them. The V gene's germline CDR1 is MNHEY and CDR2 SMNVEV (reference sequence). The chain's CDR3 is CASSSLGGGDTQYF. CDR3 bases: TGTGCCAGCAGTTCTCTGGGGGGTGGAGATACGCAGTATTTT.

The chain links TRBV7-9 to TRBJ1-1; 8 nucleotides line up with TRBD1. V shed 5 bases and J 7 bases; nucleotides not matched to a gene: 6. The germline gives CDR1 SEHNR, CDR2 FQNEAQ (reference sequence). CDR3 length: 13 residues. CDR3 in amino acids: CASSHWTGLEAFF. In nucleotides, the CDR3 is TGTGCCAGCAGCCATTGGACAGGGCTTGAAGCTTTCTTT.

The rearrangement uses TRBV9 and TRBJ1-2; the match to TRBD1 covers 7 bases. Germline CDR1 SGDLS, CDR2 YYNGEE. J lost 0 bases, V lost 4 bases, and 9 bases had no gene match. The CDR3 is 16 amino acids. The CDR3 DNA reads as TGTGCCAGCAGCACGATACCACAGGGGACTAACTATGGCTACACCTTC. It translates to CASSTIPQGTNYGYTF.

The rearrangement joins TRBV5-1 to TRBJ2-7, with D tentatively TRBD1 or TRBD2 (6 bases each). Germline loops: CDR1 SGHRS, CDR2 YFSETQ. CDR3 length: 13 residues. The V gene lost 0 bases and the J gene lost 3 bases, with 7 bases spanning the gap. CDR3 nucleotides: TGCGCCAGCAGCTTGGAGGGGGGCTACGAGCAGTACTTC. Translating it yields CASSLEGGYEQYF.

The CDR3 loop reads CASSVESGAGNTIYF. In nucleotides, the CDR3 is TGTGCCAGCAGCGTAGAATCGGGTGCTGGAAACACCATATATTTT. V is TRBV9 and J is TRBJ1-3; D gene uncertain. The CDR3 sequence is 15 residues long. Germline CDR1 SGDLS, CDR2 YYNGEE. V lost 0 bases and J lost 2, with 9 bases in between.

The chain employs TRBV4-2 and TRBJ2-2; either TRBD1 or TRBD2 may supply D (6 bases each). Deletions cut 4 bases from V and 4 bases from J, with 19 bases between. The germline CDR1 and CDR2 sequences are LGHNA and YNFKEQ. The CDR3 sequence is 17 residues long. CDR3 sequence reads: CASSPFPGAVGTGELFF. CDR3 DNA: TGTGCCAGCAGCCCTTTCCCGGGGGCGGTTGGCACCGGGGAGCTGTTTTTT.